This T cell receptor (beta chain) is from a study of blood T cell repertoires in COVID-19. Study context: Samples taken during acute and convalescent COVID-19 were collected in the United States, Italy and Spain. PBMCs, B-cell-depleted T cells, or T cells provided the cDNA or gDNA that made up the material.

The V end was cut by 6 bases, the J end by 2 bases, with 13 bases between. The CDR3 consists of 14 residues. Germline V CDR1 and CDR2: SEHNR, FQNEAQ (reference sequence). Study processing details: Reference gene primer amplification gave nucleated cell count estimates. Profiling relied on immunoSEQ multiplex PCR, and the TCRdb table lists in-frame clones only, not all of them. V, J and clone size reflect that table, while D and trimming were determined from the DNA. Among about 360,000 clones listed, about 86% were seen once. Seattle patient enrollment occurred during active infection, with longitudinal follow-up thereafter.

V and J are TRBV7-9 and TRBJ1-2; the D gene is possibly TRBD1 (6 bases). The receptor was isolated from a woman aged 55-69 years with COVID-19, enrolled during active disease. The sample consisted of peripheral blood. The CDR3 loop reads CASSSTGRNYGYTF. The CDR3 DNA follows: TGTGCCAGCAGTTCGACAGGCCGAAACTATGGCTACACCTTC.